This T cell receptor beta chain came from a study of T cell responses to AZD1222 COVID-19 vaccine (dated by TCRdb to the early 2020s). Study-wide context: AZD1222 recipients whose second dose came at about 4 weeks and those whose second dose came at about 12 weeks were combined into one group, since spike-specific TCR depth and breadth did not differ between the two schedules. A total of 233 trial participants underwent TCR sequencing, of whom some 210 received two doses of AZD1222 and some 26 received two doses of the MenACWY control vaccine. Trial participants were enrolled into age subgroups of 18-55, 56-69 and 70-plus years, which contained around 150, 29 and 61 TCR-sequenced participants, respectively. Broader findings and caveats from the paper: Because no day 14 peak-response samples were available, repertoires were characterized only after the peak T cell response. Only six AZD1222 recipients were SARS-CoV-2 seropositive at baseline, limiting conclusions about previously exposed vaccinees. The 56-69-year group was small, and its depth increase did not reach significance, likely because of low power. A significant rise in spike-specific TCR breadth and depth was observed after two AZD1222 doses relative to day 0 and relative to MenACWY recipients. Reportedly, close to half of the unique spike-specific TCRs recognized epitopes lying outside the regions that are mutated in the B.1.351 and B.1.1.7 variants. Participants were mostly white British, with more females than males. The authors suggested clonal diversity may have been underestimated. The vaccine-associated CD4 TCRs covered the entire spike protein, and the dominant responses fell in regions 160-218 and 743-854.

The CDR3 regions of human TCRbeta chains were analyzed by immunosequencing. On the authors' methods: TCRs in the repertoires were compared against a reference library of SARS-CoV-2-specific TCRs that had been generated with the MIRA antigen-specificity platform. Breadth was defined as the fraction of unique TCRs that were SARS-CoV-2-associated. Depth was defined as the fraction of total T cells that were SARS-CoV-2-associated. Using the MIRA data, each spike-specific TCR was mapped to the spike region that the TCR reacts to and placed in a CD4 or CD8 class. Log10-transformed breadth and depth values were compared by one-way ANOVA with Sidak's multiple comparisons tests. TCRdb obtained this table from immuneACCESS and retained in-frame rearrangements with V and J assigned. These tables miss some clones; where compared with another copy, unresolved V genes account for less than half of the shortfall, and the remainder is unexplained. The V and J calls and clone size were taken over from that table, and D and trimming were inferred from the DNA. The sample table records around 83,000 clones; more than 70% of these occur just once. Over 8% of the sample is taken by the ten largest.

V drops 3 bases and J drops 9 bases, leaving 14 bases in between. From its cysteine to its phenylalanine, the CDR3 spans 13 amino acids. Just the 39-base CDR3 DNA is kept, in frame starting at base 1. Looking up the germline V gene yields CDR1 MRHNA and CDR2 SNTAGT. Worth noting for this clone: Its antigen remains undetermined. No much larger clone is present one base from it, and per-base qualities are unavailable.

The intended sense of this specimen's time point label: baseline before first vaccination. Samples from vaccinated people were obtained from the UK trials COV001 and COV002, which included a single-blind randomized controlled phase 2/3 trial of AZD1222 (ChAdOx1 nCoV-19) in healthy adults. For TCRbeta chain sequencing, PBMC samples from trial participants were taken at day 0 and at day 28 after the second dose. The sequence derives from an adult in good health. This sample comprised peripheral blood, obtained on day 0 of AZD1222 vaccination. The chain links TRBV6-4 with TRBJ1-1; the D gene lacks a confident call. The sequence in DNA is TGTGCCAGCAGTGAAGTATATCGTTCGCAAGCTTTCTTT. The encoded protein is CASSEVYRSQAFF.